Below are 25 T cell receptor beta chains sequenced from a single sample in a study of cytomegalovirus exposure and HLA in healthy donors. The PCR contained 60 Vbeta and 13 Jbeta primers. The repertoire was sequenced with immunoSEQ multiplex PCR; TCRdb's copy has only in-frame clones and lacks some. Found here are over 90,000 clones, 55% to 75% of them singletons; the top ten hold more than 13%. Sequencing was performed on PBMCs. These receptors were obtained from a woman aged 45-59 years in good health and CMV-seropositive.

This clone has only a few counts. The chain joins TRBV2 to TRBJ2-2; D is possibly TRBD1 (5 bases). The CDR3 consists of 12 residues. The V end was cut by 2 bases, the J end by 10 bases, with 8 bases between. Germline lookup yields CDR1 SNHLY and CDR2 FYNNEI. As DNA, the CDR3 is TGTGCCAGCAGTGAAAGGGGAAAGGAGCTGTTTTTT. Translation: CASSERGKELFF.

This chain uses TRBV19 with TRBJ2-7, with D possibly matching TRBD2 (5 bases). V gave up 3 bases and J gave up 3 bases, with 15 bases separating them. This CDR3 spans 15 amino acids. Looked up from germline, CDR1 is LNHDA and CDR2 is SQIVND (reference sequence). For the CDR3, the DNA is TGTGCCAGTAGTATGGGAGCTGCCTCTGACTACGAGCAGTACTTC. Translated, it gives CASSMGAASDYEQYF.

This chain connects TRBV7-2 to TRBJ1-1; 8 nucleotides agree with TRBD1. The CDR3 is 14 amino acids. CDR1 and CDR2 from the germline V gene are SGHTA and FQGNSA. J gave up 10 bases and V 5 bases, and 12 bases lay outside the gene matches. The chain's CDR3 is CASSQGAGSDRAFF. The CDR3 region has the DNA TGTGCCAGCAGCCAGGGGGCGGGATCAGATAGAGCTTTCTTT.

The chain has TRBV15 and TRBJ1-1, with 7 bases identical to TRBD1. The germline V gene encodes CDR1 LNHNV and CDR2 YYDKDF (reference sequence). The CDR3 spans 13 residues. V shed 0 bases, J shed 10 bases, and the junction held 5 bases outside the gene matches. The DNA for the CDR3 is TGTGCCACCAGCAGAGATCTTCAGGGGGGAGCTTTCTTT. This codes for CATSRDLQGGAFF.

This rearrangement joins TRBV27 to TRBJ1-4; D may be TRBD1 (6 bases). V shed 6 bases and J shed 7 bases, with 18 bases lying between them. CDR1 is MNHEY, CDR2 SMNVEV, per germline (reference sequence). CDR3 length equals 15 residues. The CDR3 spells CASSPRGKDGEKLFF. CDR3 DNA sequence: TGTGCCAGCAGCCCCAGGGGCAAAGATGGTGAAAAACTGTTTTTT. Supplemented by reference TRBV27 and TRBJ1-4, the full variable domain reads EAQVTQNPRYLITVTGKKLTVTCSQNMNHEYMSWYRQDPGLGLRQIYYSMNVEVTDKGDVPEGYKVSRKEKRNFPLILESPSPNQTSLYFCASSPRGKDGEKLFFGSGTQLSVL.

The chain is built from TRBV28 and TRBJ1-5; D is possibly TRBD1 (6 bases). Per germline, CDR1 MDHEN and CDR2 SYDVKM. The CDR3 totals 15 residues. The ends were cut back, 2 bases at V and 7 bases at J, with 15 bases in the middle. CDR3 sequence reads: CASSLATGTRQPQHF. CDR3 bases: TGTGCCAGCAGTTTAGCTACAGGGACGAGGCAGCCCCAGCATTTT.

The chain combines TRBV19 with TRBJ1-2, with 11 nucleotides matching TRBD1. J lost 4 bases, V lost 6 bases, and 22 bases had no gene match. There are 20 residues in the CDR3. The germline CDR1 and CDR2 sequences are LNHDA and SQIVND (reference sequence). DNA of the CDR3: TGTGCCAGTAGCGCCGTAACTGAAGGGGGACAGGGGGTTTCCCGCTATGGCTACACCTTC. Amino acid sequence: CASSAVTEGGQGVSRYGYTF.

V is TRBV5-4 and J is TRBJ2-3; possible D gene TRBD1, 6 bases. Germline V gene sequence: CDR1 SGHNT, CDR2 YYREEE (reference sequence). The CDR3 totals 14 residues. Trimming left V 4 bases short and J 4 bases short, with 13 bases between. CDR3 sequence (DNA): TGTGCCAGCAGCAAGGACAGTGGGGCAGATACGCAGTATTTT. This gives the protein CASSKDSGADTQYF.

This chain's CDR3 is CASKASVDNEQFF. CDR3 bases: TGTGCCAGCAAGGCTAGCGTAGACAATGAGCAGTTCTTC. This chain uses TRBV28 with TRBJ2-1; D perhaps matches TRBD2 (6 bases). V was cut by 7 bases and J by 5 bases, with 12 bases left in between. The CDR3 runs 13 residues. Germline V gene lookup returns CDR1 MDHEN and CDR2 SYDVKM. Based on the CDR3 plus reference TRBV28 and TRBJ2-1, the full variable domain is DVKVTQSSRYLVKRTGEKVFLECVQDMDHENMFWYRQDPGLGLRLIYFSYDVKMKEKGDIPEGYSVSREKKERFSLILESASTNQTSMYLCASKASVDNEQFFGPGTRLTVL.

V is TRBV5-1 and J is TRBJ1-2, with D possibly TRBD1 on 5 matching bases. Germline CDR1 and CDR2: SGHRS and YFSETQ. This CDR3 has 13 amino acids. V shed 4 bases and J shed 7 bases, with 14 bases lying between them. This CDR3 is CASSPTGGSGYTF. CDR3 nucleotide sequence: TGCGCCAGCAGCCCCACCGGGGGGAGTGGCTACACCTTC.

The rearrangement links TRBV11-3 to TRBJ2-7; D unresolved. Trimming cost V 5 bases and J 2 bases, with 7 bases left between them. The CDR3 contains 12 residues. Germline V gives CDR1 SGHNT, CDR2 YENEEA. CDR3 in amino acids: CASSELPYEQYF. In DNA, the CDR3 is TGTGCCAGCAGCGAACTCCCCTACGAGCAGTACTTC.

The V call is TRBV6-1, the J call TRBJ2-7; D remains ambiguous. The CDR3 runs to 14 residues. Deletions cut 3 bases from V and 0 bases from J, with 9 bases between. The V gene's germline CDR1 is MNHNS and CDR2 SASEGT. The CDR3 reads CASSDYRVSYEQYF. The CDR3 nucleotides are TGTGCCAGCAGTGACTACAGAGTCTCCTACGAGCAGTACTTC.

The gene calls are TRBV28 and TRBJ2-7; the D is unclear. The CDR3 totals 13 residues. V lost 3 bases and J lost 1, with 7 bases in between. Looked up from germline, CDR1 is MDHEN and CDR2 is SYDVKM. The CDR3 DNA reads TGTGCCAGCAGTTTCCGGCGGTCCTACGAGCAGTACTTC. Translating gives CASSFRRSYEQYF.

The J gene is TRBJ2-1, the V gene TRBV6-1; 7 bases align to TRBD2. V was clipped by 5 bases and J by 4 bases; unmatched bases: 8. The CDR3 spans 15 residues. In germline, CDR1 is MNHNS, CDR2 SASEGT. Here the CDR3 DNA reads TGTGCCAGCAGTCCTTCTAGCGGTGATTACAATGAGCAGTTCTTC. This translates into CASSPSSGDYNEQFF.

The V call is TRBV6-5, the J call TRBJ2-5, with a weak D call TRBD1 (5 bases). Trimming took off 0 bases at V and 9 bases at J, with 14 bases between the two ends. The CDR3 totals 14 residues. Germline V gives CDR1 MNHEY, CDR2 SVGAGI. The CDR3 bases are TGTGCCAGCAGTTACTCCCCCAGGGATTGGGCCCAGTACTTC. This encodes CASSYSPRDWAQYF.

The chain joins TRBV19 to TRBJ2-1; 9 nucleotides match TRBD2. J gave up 8 bases and V 3 bases, and 17 bases lay outside the gene matches. CDR1 is LNHDA, CDR2 SQIVND, per germline (reference sequence). CDR3 length equals 18 residues. The CDR3 DNA is TGTGCCAGTAGTATTCGGCCGGTTGCGCGGGAGGGAGGGGATGAGCAGTTCTTC. It yields the protein CASSIRPVAREGGDEQFF.

J is TRBJ2-7 and V is TRBV7-2; D gene ambiguous. Trimming stripped 3 bases from V and 0 bases from J, with 3 bases between. CDR3 length equals 12 residues. CDR1 is SGHTA and CDR2 is FQGNSA in the germline V gene. Here the CDR3 DNA reads TGTGCCAGCAGCTTGAGCTCCTACGAGCAGTACTTC. Translation: CASSLSSYEQYF.

The table lists this clone with a count of one. The CDR3 reads CASNPRAHEGFF. The CDR3 DNA reads TGTGCCAGCAACCCTCGGGCCCACGAGGGGTTCTTC. The rearrangement uses TRBV25-1 and TRBJ2-1; D possibly corresponds to TRBD2 (5 bases). The V gene's germline CDR1 is MGHDK and CDR2 SYGVNS. V shed 7 bases and J shed 15 bases, with 19 bases lying between them. There are 12 residues in the CDR3.

The chain is built from TRBV5-5 and TRBJ1-1; D is perhaps TRBD1 (5 bases). With 2 bases removed from V and 1 base from J, the gap between germline ends came to 9 bases. CDR3 length equals 14 residues. Germline V lookup: CDR1 SGHKS, CDR2 YYEKEE (reference sequence). The CDR3 region has the DNA TGTGCCAGCAGCTTATACGACAGGAACACTGAAGCTTTCTTT. Its translation is CASSLYDRNTEAFF.

This clone has just one count. V is TRBV2 and J is TRBJ2-1; perhaps TRBD2 as D (7 bases). CDR3 length: 16 residues. In germline, CDR1 is SNHLY, CDR2 FYNNEI. V was shortened by 6 bases and J by 7 bases, with 22 bases between the two germline ends. The CDR3, as DNA: TGTGCCAGCAGCTTGGAAGCGGGACCTCAGGGGAATGAGCAGTTCTTC. This sequence encodes CASSLEAGPQGNEQFF.

This clone has a handful of counts. V usage is TRBV5-6 and J usage is TRBJ1-2; 7 nucleotides line up with TRBD1. After removal of 4 bases from V and 4 bases from J, the junction contained 10 bases not matched to a gene. Germline CDR1 is SGHDT and CDR2 is YYEEEE. This CDR3 has 15 residues. CDR3 nucleotide sequence: TGTGCCAGCAGCCTGAACAGGGGCCGCACCTATGGCTACACCTTC. Translating it yields CASSLNRGRTYGYTF.

CDR3 sequence (DNA): TGTGCCAGCGAGGAGCGCAATGAGCAGTTCTTC. This sequence encodes CASEERNEQFF. The chain has TRBV2 and TRBJ2-1; D unclear. Per germline, CDR1 SNHLY and CDR2 FYNNEI. This CDR3 has 11 amino acids. V lost 8 bases and J lost 6, with 8 bases in between. Together with reference TRBV2 and TRBJ2-1, the CDR3 gives the full variable domain: EPEVTQTPSHQVTQMGQEVILRCVPISNHLYFYWYRQILGQKVEFLVSFYNNEISEKSEIFDDQFSVERPDGSNFTLKIRSTKLEDSAMYFCASEERNEQFFGPGTRLTVL.

The rearrangement joins TRBV30 to TRBJ1-1; D is unresolved. The CDR3 consists of 12 residues. From germline, CDR1 is GTSNPN and CDR2 SVGIG (reference sequence). V gave up 1 base and J gave up 1 base, with 4 bases separating them. CDR3 sequence: CAWSGRNTEAFF. As DNA, the CDR3 is TGTGCCTGGAGTGGTCGGAACACTGAAGCTTTCTTT.

The chain combines TRBV19 with TRBJ1-4; possible D gene TRBD1, 6 bases. The V end was cut by 3 bases, the J end by 2 bases, with 7 bases between. Per germline, CDR1 LNHDA and CDR2 SQIVND (reference sequence). The CDR3 has 14 amino acids. The CDR3 loop reads CASSIGQTNEKLFF. CDR3 bases: TGTGCCAGTAGTATTGGACAGACTAATGAAAAACTGTTTTTT.

The CDR3 nucleotides are TGTGCCAGCAGCGGGACAGGGATAGGAAAACTGTTTTTT. This encodes CASSGTGIGKLFF. J is TRBJ1-4 and V is TRBV6-5; 9 nucleotides match TRBD1. This CDR3 contains 13 residues. After removal of 6 bases from V and 10 bases from J, the junction contained 6 bases not matched to a gene. In germline, CDR1 is MNHEY, CDR2 SVGAGI.